Listed here are 13 T cell receptor beta chains from one sample, sequenced in a study of tumor and adjacent non-tumor tissue in lung cancer. RNA was extracted from bulk tissue without any cell sorting. This non-tumor lung sample came from over 3 cm beyond the tumor edge. A modified ARM-PCR protocol with three rounds of nested PCR amplified TCRbeta. TCRdb re-analysed the multiplex PCR reads in MiXCR, keeping a single row per CDR3 protein. The sample carries around 80,000 distinct CDR3 sequences, 76% recorded once. Sequencing was done on a sample of distant non-tumor lung tissue. The source of these receptors is a man in his 70s with non-small cell lung cancer.

Points on this clonotype: Possible read error: a much larger clone is one base away. The chain employs TRBV12-3 or TRBV12-4 and TRBJ2-7; weak D call: TRBD1 (6 bases). The CDR3 is 15 amino acids. Trimming took off 5 bases at V and 1 base at J, with 15 bases between the two ends. CDR3 amino acids: CASSRLQGYSYEQYF. For the CDR3, the DNA is TGTGCCAGCAGTAGGCTCCAGGGGTATTCCTACGAGCAGTACTTC.

Remarks on this clonotype: One junction end does not reproduce the germline sequence, and a read error may be involved. V gene TRBV5-5 combines with J gene TRBJ2-6; D remains ambiguous. This CDR3 is 17 amino acids long. Germline V gives CDR1 SGHKS, CDR2 YYEKEE (reference sequence). Written as DNA, the CDR3 is TGTGCCATCAGCTTGGCCGATAAATTCTCTGGGGCCAACGTCCTGACTTTC. Translating gives CAISLADKFSGANVLTF.

There are a few counts of this clonotype. A much larger clonotype is one base distant, so this may be a read error. The gene calls are TRBV4-1 and TRBJ1-3; D gene unclear. The V gene's germline CDR1 is MGHRA and CDR2 YSYEKL. CDR3 size: 15 residues. V gave up 0 bases and J gave up 7 bases, with 13 bases separating them. In DNA form, the CDR3 reads TGCGCCAGCAGCCAAGATCCGGACCTTTGGAACACCATATATTTT. It is translated as CASSQDPDLWNTIYF.

By frequency in the sample, this clonotype is large. The chain joins TRBV13 to TRBJ2-7; TRBD2 agrees at 7 bases. CDR1 PRHDT and CDR2 FYEKMQ come from the germline V gene (reference sequence). The CDR3 is 13 residues long. The V gene end was trimmed by 5 bases and the J gene end by 7 bases; junction bases not matched to a gene: 8. CDR3 residues: CASSPLKLAEQYF. The DNA for the CDR3 is TGTGCCAGCAGCCCACTAAAACTAGCGGAGCAGTACTTC.

Remarks on this clonotype: Relative to the germline gene, one junction end is altered; a read error may explain this. This chain joins TRBV20-1 and TRBJ2-7; 11 bases line up with TRBD1. In germline, CDR1 is DFQATT, CDR2 SNEGSKA (reference sequence). This CDR3 has 14 residues. CDR3 sequence reads: CSAAWTGGSYQQYF. The CDR3, as DNA: TGCAGTGCAGCATGGACAGGGGGCTCCTACCAGCAGTACTTC.

Worth noting for this clonotype: The junction does not match germline at one end; this may be a read error. This chain links TRBV11-1 with TRBJ2-1, with 10 bases that match TRBD2. The CDR3 runs 17 residues. Germline assignment: CDR1 SGHAT and CDR2 FQDESV (reference sequence). This CDR3 is CASSFTYSGRSVNDQFF. In DNA, the CDR3 is TGTGCCAGCAGCTTCACCTATAGCGGGAGGTCCGTCAATGACCAGTTCTTC.

Of note for this clonotype: The junction departs from germline at one end; a sequencing error may be responsible. The chain uses TRBV6-5 and TRBJ1-6; D is undetermined. Germline values: CDR1 MNHEY, CDR2 SVGAGI. There are 12 residues in the CDR3. The CDR3 nucleotides read TGTGCCAGCATTTACCAAAATCCATCCCTCCAGTTT. Residues: CASIYQNPSLQF.

Concerning this clonotype itself: Germline and junction disagree at one end, which may indicate a read error. J is TRBJ1-2 and V is TRBV30; D unclear. Germline V gene lookup returns CDR1 GTSNPN and CDR2 SVGIG (reference sequence). CDR3 size: 12 residues. CDR3 region: CVWSVGHYGYTF. The CDR3 bases are TGTGTCTGGAGTGTAGGGCACTATGGTTACACCTTC.

This clonotype occurred a few times. The rearrangement uses TRBV20-1 and TRBJ1-5; D may be TRBD1 (6 bases). The V end was cut by 6 bases, the J end by 4 bases, with 19 bases between. CDR3 size: 15 residues. CDR1 and CDR2 from the germline V gene are DFQATT and SNEGSKA (reference sequence). The CDR3 is CSAIGQLNFNQPQHF. The CDR3 nucleotides read TGCAGTGCCATTGGACAGTTAAACTTTAATCAGCCCCAGCATTTT.

On this clonotype: One end of the junction does not line up with germline, which may come from a read error. V usage is TRBV29-1 and J usage is TRBJ2-7; perhaps TRBD2 as D (6 bases). The CDR3 covers 12 residues. Per the germline V gene, CDR1 is SQVTM and CDR2 is ANQGSEA. For the CDR3, the DNA is TGTAGCGGCTGGGGGACGAACCCCGATCAGTACTTC. The encoded protein is CSGWGTNPDQYF.

As for this clonotype: An end of the junction differs from the germline gene, which may be a read error. The chain links TRBV6-1 to TRBJ2-2; D possibly uses TRBD1 or TRBD2 (5 bases each). CDR1 is MNHNS, CDR2 SASEGT, per germline. The CDR3 loop spans 12 amino acids. As DNA, the CDR3 is TGTTACAGCTTTGGGGCGCCCGGGGAGTTGTTTTTT. This sequence encodes CYSFGAPGELFF.

This clonotype was observed a few times. The junction and the germline gene differ at one end; a read error may be behind it. The chain combines TRBV6-1 with TRBJ1-1; no clear D gene. The V gene's germline CDR1 is MNHNS and CDR2 SASEGT. The CDR3 extends over 13 amino acids. The CDR3 sequence: CVSRRNENNEAFF. The CDR3 DNA is TGTGTCAGCAGAAGGAACGAGAACAATGAAGCTTTCTTT.

For this clonotype: Given a much more abundant clone one base away, this may be a read error. This chain uses TRBV7-8 with TRBJ2-7, with D perhaps TRBD2 (9 bases). The V gene's germline CDR1 is SGHVS and CDR2 FQNEAQ. CDR3 length: 16 residues. The CDR3 sequence: CANSRGLSGSSYEQYF. The CDR3 DNA reads as TGTGCCAACAGCAGGGGGCTTAGCGGGAGCTCCTACGAGCAGTACTTC.